These 17 T cell receptor beta chains were sequenced from one sample in a study of cytomegalovirus exposure and HLA in healthy donors. The table came from immunoSEQ multiplex PCR; TCRdb's copy has only in-frame clones and leaves some out. The sample consists of some 90,000 clones, roughly 96% of them appearing once. The material sequenced was PBMCs. All receptors come from a man between 18 and 35 years old in good health and CMV-seronegative.

The chain couples TRBV11-2 to TRBJ2-1; 10 positions agree with TRBD1. This CDR3 region has 16 residues. CDR1 SGHAT and CDR2 FQNNGV come from the germline V gene. The junction had 10 bases not matched to a gene; V was cut back by 2 bases and J by 9 bases. CDR3: CASSLNRDRGITEQFF. In DNA form, the CDR3 reads TGTGCCAGCAGCTTAAATAGGGACAGGGGAATAACTGAGCAGTTCTTC.

CDR3 in amino acids: CAWSKGLAGTETQYF. The CDR3 DNA reads TGTGCCTGGAGTAAGGGACTAGCGGGGACGGAGACCCAGTACTTC. The gene calls are TRBV30 and TRBJ2-5, with 13 positions matching TRBD2. The germline CDR1 and CDR2 sequences are GTSNPN and SVGIG (reference sequence). The V segment lost 2 bases and the J segment 5 bases; nucleotides outside the gene matches: 5. This CDR3 comprises 15 residues.

The chain uses TRBV4-2 and TRBJ1-1, with no clear D. Trimming took off 5 bases at V and 5 bases at J, with 12 bases between the two ends. CDR3 size: 13 residues. Per the germline V gene, CDR1 is LGHNA and CDR2 is YNFKEQ. The CDR3 region is CASSLNAGTEAFF. Here the CDR3 DNA reads TGTGCCAGCAGCTTGAACGCGGGAACTGAAGCTTTCTTT.

The genes are TRBV9 and TRBJ1-2; D may be TRBD1 (6 bases). The CDR3 is 16 amino acids. In germline, CDR1 is SGDLS, CDR2 YYNGEE. V was shortened by 9 bases and J by 2 bases, with 23 bases between the two germline ends. The CDR3 is CANKTFSRQENYGYTF. The CDR3 coding sequence is TGTGCCAACAAGACGTTTTCTAGACAGGAGAACTATGGCTACACCTTC.

The chain employs TRBV9 and TRBJ2-7, with D tentatively TRBD2 (5 bases). The CDR3 covers 14 residues. Trimming cost V 4 bases and J 2 bases, with 13 bases left between them. CDR1 and CDR2 (germline): SGDLS, YYNGEE. This CDR3 is CASSPGDRPYEQYV. The CDR3 DNA follows: TGTGCCAGCAGCCCCGGGGATCGCCCCTACGAGCAGTACGTC.

The chain carries TRBV9 and TRBJ1-2; the match to TRBD1 covers 8 bases. V trimming: 3 bases; J trimming: 4 bases; junction bases outside the gene matches: 2. The CDR3 extends over 13 amino acids. Germline V gives CDR1 SGDLS, CDR2 YYNGEE. The CDR3 DNA reads as TGTGCCAGCAGCGCGACAGGGGCCTATGGCTACACCTTC. Protein product: CASSATGAYGYTF.

V usage is TRBV2 and J usage is TRBJ1-5; TRBD1 agrees at 9 bases. Germline trimming cut 4 bases from V and 1 base from J; bases unmatched to any gene: 11. CDR1 and CDR2 from the germline V gene are SNHLY and FYNNEI. There are 18 residues in the CDR3. CDR3 residues: CASSAGQGNGVSNQPQHF. Here the CDR3 DNA reads TGTGCCAGCAGTGCGGGACAGGGAAACGGTGTGAGCAATCAGCCCCAGCATTTT.

The V gene is TRBV7-3, the J gene TRBJ2-2; weak D call: TRBD2 (5 bases). The germline V gene encodes CDR1 SGHTA and CDR2 FQGTGA. This CDR3 has 14 amino acids. Trimming stripped 5 bases from V and 6 bases from J, with 13 bases between. The CDR3 reads CASSEHGRPGELFF. CDR3 sequence (DNA): TGTGCCAGCAGCGAGCATGGGAGACCCGGGGAGCTGTTTTTT.

The V and J genes are TRBV28 and TRBJ2-7; 7 bases fit TRBD1. Germline CDR1 MDHEN, CDR2 SYDVKM. The V segment lost 3 bases and the J segment 6 bases; nucleotides outside the gene matches: 8. The CDR3 is 14 amino acids. CDR3 sequence: CASSLIGGPGEQYV. The CDR3 nucleotides are TGTGCCAGCAGTTTGATAGGGGGCCCCGGCGAGCAGTACGTC.

The chain employs TRBV9 and TRBJ2-7, with TRBD2 as a possible D gene (6 bases). The V end was cut by 2 bases, the J end by 2 bases, with 17 bases between. Germline CDR1 is SGDLS and CDR2 is YYNGEE. The CDR3 is 16 residues long. In DNA, the CDR3 is TGTGCCAGCAGCGTCCGTAGCGGAGGGGACCCCTACGAGCAGTACTTC. It yields the protein CASSVRSGGDPYEQYF.

The chain links TRBV7-9 to TRBJ2-1; 11 bases map to TRBD2. Trimming took 5 bases from V and 3 from J; bases not matched to a gene: 6. The CDR3 spans 16 residues. Germline CDR1 is SEHNR and CDR2 is FQNEAQ (reference sequence). The CDR3 spells CASSLSGRVVYNEQFF. In nucleotides, the CDR3 is TGTGCCAGCAGCCTTAGCGGGAGGGTCGTCTACAATGAGCAGTTCTTC.

V gene TRBV19 combines with J gene TRBJ1-4, with a weak D call TRBD1 (5 bases). Germline values: CDR1 LNHDA, CDR2 SQIVND (reference sequence). The CDR3 has 13 residues. Deletions cut 8 bases from V and 10 bases from J, with 17 bases between. CDR3 sequence (DNA): TGTGCCAGTTCAACAGGAAGCGTCGGAAAACTGTTTTTT. Its translation is CASSTGSVGKLFF.

The chain employs TRBV15 and TRBJ1-5, with no clear D. The CDR3 is 18 amino acids. Per germline, CDR1 LNHNV and CDR2 YYDKDF (reference sequence). Trimming took 8 bases from V and 2 from J, leaving 25 bases between them. Written as DNA, the CDR3 is TGTGCCACCCGCCCCAAAGGAGAGGCACGGAGTCGCAATCAGCCCCAGCATTTT. Translation: CATRPKGEARSRNQPQHF. The variable domain in full, with the rest retrieved from reference TRBV15 and TRBJ1-5, is DAMVIQNPRYQVTQFGKPVTLSCSQTLNHNVMYWYQQKSSQAPKLLFHYYDKDFNNEADTPDNFQSRRPNTSFCFLDIRSPGLGDTAMYLCATRPKGEARSRNQPQHFGDGTRLSIL.

The chain joins TRBV28 to TRBJ1-1; unclear D gene. The CDR3 contains 12 residues. Trimming removed 3 bases at V and 6 bases at J, with 8 bases between. The germline V gene encodes CDR1 MDHEN and CDR2 SYDVKM. CDR3 nucleotide sequence: TGTGCCAGCAGTTTCGGGGTCCCTGAAGCTTTCTTT. The encoded protein is CASSFGVPEAFF. The full variable domain, with the rest looked up from reference TRBV28 and TRBJ1-1, is DVKVTQSSRYLVKRTGEKVFLECVQDMDHENMFWYRQDPGLGLRLIYFSYDVKMKEKGDIPEGYSVSREKKERFSLILESASTNQTSMYLCASSFGVPEAFFGQGTRLTVV.

The chain has TRBV9 and TRBJ1-1; the D gene is possibly TRBD1 (5 bases). This CDR3 contains 15 residues. Per germline, CDR1 SGDLS and CDR2 YYNGEE. Trimming removed 4 bases at V and 1 base at J, with 14 bases between. The CDR3 bases are TGTGCCAGCAGCCCCCTCCAGACAGAGAACACTGAAGCTTTCTTT. Amino acids: CASSPLQTENTEAFF.

The chain joins TRBV2 to TRBJ2-7; 8 nucleotides match TRBD1. In germline, CDR1 is SNHLY, CDR2 FYNNEI. Trimming at V came to 5 bases and at J to 4 bases, leaving 10 bases not matched to a gene. CDR3 length: 15 amino acids. The CDR3 region has the DNA TGTGCCAGCAGTCCACGGACAGGGTCAACGTACGAGCAGTACTTC. Protein product: CASSPRTGSTYEQYF.

The chain recombines TRBV6-1 with TRBJ2-7, with 7 nucleotides matching TRBD2. Trimming took 0 bases from V and 1 from J; bases not matched to a gene: 6. This CDR3 region has 16 residues. From germline, CDR1 is MNHNS and CDR2 SASEGT. CDR3 DNA: TGTGCCAGCAGTGAAGCGCTCGGACTAGGGTCCTACGAGCAGTACTTC. It is translated as CASSEALGLGSYEQYF.